The next 27 T cell receptor beta chains were all read from a single sample in a study of cytomegalovirus exposure and HLA in healthy donors. The PCR made use of 60 Vbeta and 13 Jbeta primers. Repertoires were generated with immunoSEQ multiplex PCR, while TCRdb's copy carries only in-frame clones and drops some. The profile covers a few hundred thousand clones, with 75% to 85% appearing a single time and 1.4% taken by the ten largest. The specimen was PBMCs. The source is a girl aged 10 to 17 in good health and CMV-seronegative.

The chain uses TRBV5-1 and TRBJ1-2, with D possibly TRBD1 on 6 matching bases. V was shortened by 4 bases and J by 0 bases, with 16 bases between the two germline ends. The CDR3 runs 16 residues. The germline gives CDR1 SGHRS, CDR2 YFSETQ. The CDR3 DNA reads as TGCGCCAGCAGCAACCGGGACACTACCACTAACTATGGCTACACCTTC. It translates to CASSNRDTTTNYGYTF.

This clone was seen once. V is TRBV18 and J is TRBJ1-2; maybe TRBD1 (6 bases). Germline-derived CDR1 and CDR2 are KGHSH and LQKENI. With 0 bases removed from V and 2 bases from J, the gap between germline ends came to 13 bases. The CDR3 is 16 residues long. CDR3 region: CASSPPQGRPNYGYTF. The CDR3 coding sequence is TGTGCCAGCTCACCACCGCAGGGGCGACCCAACTATGGCTACACCTTC.

This clone occurred once. V is TRBV7-4 and J is TRBJ2-7, with D possibly matching TRBD1 (7 bases). V dropped 1 base and J dropped 3 bases, with 16 bases sitting between them. The germline CDR1 and CDR2 sequences are SGHVT and SQSDAQ. The CDR3 sequence is 16 residues long. Written as DNA, the CDR3 is TGTGCCAGCAGCTTAGGGCGGGACAGATGCCACTACGAGCAGTACTTC. It encodes CASSLGRDRCHYEQYF.

The V call is TRBV5-1, the J call TRBJ1-1; a weak D match, TRBD1 (5 bases). The CDR3 consists of 16 residues. CDR1 is SGHRS, CDR2 YFSETQ, per germline. V was clipped by 6 bases and J by 0 bases, with 18 bases between them. Here the CDR3 reads CASNKDTSFMNTEAFF. The CDR3 DNA reads as TGCGCCAGCAATAAGGACACCTCCTTCATGAACACTGAAGCTTTCTTT.

In its sample, this clone was seen a few times. The V gene is TRBV4-3, the J gene TRBJ1-1; D gene uncertain. V was cut by 0 bases and J by 4 bases, with 12 bases left in between. The germline V gene encodes CDR1 LGHNA and CDR2 YSLEER. The CDR3 totals 15 residues. The CDR3 nucleotides are TGCGCCAGCAGCCAAGACCTAGGAGGTCCCACTGAAGCTTTCTTT. Protein product: CASSQDLGGPTEAFF.

The table lists this clone with a few counts. The genes are TRBV27 and TRBJ1-1; 7 bases line up with TRBD1. CDR3 length: 14 amino acids. Germline V gene lookup returns CDR1 MNHEY and CDR2 SMNVEV (reference sequence). Losses at the gene ends were 5 bases for V and 5 bases for J; bases not matched to a gene: 8. In DNA, the CDR3 is TGTGCCAGCAGTGTCGACAGGGTAAGGACTGAAGCTTTCTTT. Residues: CASSVDRVRTEAFF.

The chain joins TRBV18 to TRBJ1-1; 7 bases line up with TRBD1. V dropped 3 bases and J dropped 2; count of bases not matched to a gene: 12. Germline V gene data show CDR1 as KGHSH and CDR2 as LQKENI. The CDR3 loop spans 17 amino acids. The CDR3 spells CASSPFPRGGENTEAFF. The CDR3 region has the DNA TGTGCCAGCTCACCCTTCCCGAGAGGGGGCGAAAACACTGAAGCTTTCTTT.

The gene calls are TRBV27 and TRBJ2-7; 12 bases line up with TRBD2. V trimming: 4 bases; J trimming: 6 bases; junction bases outside the gene matches: 7. The germline CDR1 and CDR2 sequences are MNHEY and SMNVEV (reference sequence). The CDR3 has 15 residues. The DNA of the CDR3 is TGTGCCAGCAGTTCTCTAGCGGGAGGGGGCTCCGAGCAGTACTTC. As protein: CASSSLAGGGSEQYF.

The V gene is TRBV10-3, the J gene TRBJ1-6; the match to TRBD1 covers 7 bases. The CDR3 is made up of 14 amino acids. V shed 4 bases and J 7 bases; nucleotides not matched to a gene: 4. Germline CDR1 and CDR2: ENHRY and SYGVKD. The CDR3 is CAISVGQKNSPLHF. CDR3 DNA: TGTGCCATCAGTGTGGGACAGAAAAATTCACCCCTCCACTTT.

The chain employs TRBV2 and TRBJ2-1, with D unclear. V was pared by 4 bases and J by 5 bases, with 3 bases between. Germline V CDR1 and CDR2: SNHLY, FYNNEI. The CDR3 sequence is 11 residues long. The CDR3: CASSADNEQFF. The CDR3 DNA follows: TGTGCCAGCAGTGCGGACAATGAGCAGTTCTTC.

The rearrangement links TRBV2 to TRBJ2-7, with TRBD1 matching over 8 bases. Germline-derived CDR1 and CDR2 are SNHLY and FYNNEI. This CDR3 comprises 12 residues. With 6 bases clipped from V and 6 bases from J, the junction kept 4 bases outside the gene matches. CDR3 residues: CASRPTGVEQYF. The CDR3 DNA reads as TGTGCCAGCAGACCGACAGGGGTCGAGCAGTACTTC.

The V and J genes are TRBV2 and TRBJ2-1, with 7 nucleotides matching TRBD1. Unmatched junction bases numbered 10, after V lost 3 bases and J lost 5 bases. The CDR3 runs to 16 residues. The germline CDR1 and CDR2 sequences are SNHLY and FYNNEI. The CDR3: CASSERGQPKDNEQFF. CDR3 nucleotide sequence: TGTGCCAGCAGTGAGAGGGGGCAACCGAAGGACAATGAGCAGTTCTTC.

CDR3 DNA sequence: TGTGCCAGCAGCTTAGAGCCTAGCGGGCAAGAGACCCAGTACTTC. Protein sequence: CASSLEPSGQETQYF. The chain links TRBV11-2 to TRBJ2-5; 8 bases match TRBD2. This CDR3 has 15 amino acids. Germline CDR1 is SGHAT and CDR2 is FQNNGV. Losses at the gene ends were 0 bases for V and 2 bases for J; bases not matched to a gene: 2.

The CDR3 DNA reads TGTGCCAGCAGCCCGGGAGGGTACAGGACGGGCTACGAGCAGTACTTC. It specifies CASSPGGYRTGYEQYF. This chain connects TRBV5-4 to TRBJ2-7, with TRBD2 matching over 8 bases. CDR1 is SGHNT, CDR2 YYREEE, per germline (reference sequence). V shed 4 bases and J 3 bases; nucleotides not matched to a gene: 12. There are 16 residues in the CDR3.

This clone appeared once. This chain's CDR3 is CASSLPPRWTGVSADTQYF. CDR3 DNA sequence: TGTGCCAGCAGTTTGCCGCCCCGGTGGACGGGAGTGTCTGCAGATACGCAGTATTTT. The chain is built from TRBV28 and TRBJ2-3; possibly TRBD2 for D (6 bases). CDR1 is MDHEN and CDR2 is SYDVKM in the germline V gene. Trimming stripped 3 bases from V and 4 bases from J, with 26 bases between. The CDR3 loop spans 19 amino acids.

Only one count was recorded for this clone. This rearrangement joins TRBV10-3 to TRBJ1-1; D is perhaps TRBD1 (6 bases). Germline CDR1 is ENHRY and CDR2 is SYGVKD. The CDR3 is 13 residues long. V lost 7 bases, J lost 1 base, and 10 bases lay in between. CDR3 in amino acids: CAITGQTNTEAFF. The CDR3 nucleotides read TGTGCCATCACCGGACAGACGAACACTGAAGCTTTCTTT.

The chain carries TRBV5-1 and TRBJ2-3; D is perhaps TRBD1 (5 bases). CDR1 and CDR2 (germline): SGHRS, YFSETQ. CDR3 length equals 15 residues. The V end lost 0 bases, the J end lost 0 bases, and 8 bases lay between the germline ends. In DNA form, the CDR3 reads TGCGCCAGCAGCTTGGGACAGTCCAGCACAGATACGCAGTATTTT. This encodes CASSLGQSSTDTQYF. Full variable domain (remainder filled in from reference TRBV5-1 and TRBJ2-3): KAGVTQTPRYLIKTRGQQVTLSCSPISGHRSVSWYQQTPGQGLQFLFEYFSETQRNKGNFPGRFSGRQFSNSRSEMNVSTLELGDSALYLCASSLGQSSTDTQYFGPGTRLTVL.

The rearrangement uses TRBV10-3 and TRBJ1-2; D call uncertain. Trimming took off 0 bases at V and 1 base at J, with 18 bases between the two ends. The CDR3 sequence is 18 residues long. CDR1 is ENHRY, CDR2 SYGVKD, per germline. Here the CDR3 DNA reads TGTGCCATCAGTGAGTCAATACGGATTTCGGGGATTAACTATGGCTACACCTTC. Translating it yields CAISESIRISGINYGYTF.

This clone was seen many times. This chain connects TRBV28 to TRBJ1-1; 7 nucleotides agree with TRBD1. This CDR3 spans 14 amino acids. J gave up 5 bases and V 5 bases, and 8 bases lay outside the gene matches. CDR1 is MDHEN, CDR2 SYDVKM, per germline. The CDR3 protein is CASSPQGRRTEAFF. The CDR3 region has the DNA TGTGCCAGCAGTCCACAGGGGAGGAGGACTGAAGCTTTCTTT. The whole variable domain, filled in from reference TRBV28 and TRBJ1-1, reads DVKVTQSSRYLVKRTGEKVFLECVQDMDHENMFWYRQDPGLGLRLIYFSYDVKMKEKGDIPEGYSVSREKKERFSLILESASTNQTSMYLCASSPQGRRTEAFFGQGTRLTVV.

The chain is built from TRBV4-3 and TRBJ1-1; D is uncertain. The length of the CDR3 is 16 residues. Trimming took off 1 base at V and 0 bases at J, with 12 bases between the two ends. Germline CDR1 LGHNA, CDR2 YSLEER. CDR3 DNA sequence: TGCGCCAGCAGCCAAGTATATCCGGGGTTGAACACTGAAGCTTTCTTT. Protein: CASSQVYPGLNTEAFF.

The chain uses TRBV13 and TRBJ2-1, with D possibly matching TRBD2 (5 bases). The germline V gene has CDR1 PRHDT and CDR2 FYEKMQ (reference sequence). This CDR3 contains 15 residues. Between the trimmed V and J ends, which lost 5 bases and 6 bases, there was a span of 17 bases. This CDR3 reads CASSGDYRGLNEQFF. Written as DNA, the CDR3 is TGTGCCAGCAGCGGGGATTACCGAGGACTCAATGAGCAGTTCTTC.

The J gene is TRBJ1-2, the V gene TRBV28; a possible D gene is TRBD1 (5 bases). The germline V gene has CDR1 MDHEN and CDR2 SYDVKM. The germline V and J ends were trimmed by 3 bases and 2 bases, with 10 bases remaining between them. The CDR3 is 14 amino acids. Here the CDR3 reads CASSFRGGNYGYTF. The CDR3 DNA follows: TGTGCCAGCAGTTTTAGGGGAGGGAACTATGGCTACACCTTC.

The V gene is TRBV27, the J gene TRBJ2-5; D gene unclear. Germline V lookup: CDR1 MNHEY, CDR2 SMNVEV (reference sequence). V was trimmed by 5 bases and J by 3 bases, leaving 16 bases between them. The CDR3 has 15 residues. DNA of the CDR3: TGTGCCAGCAGTCCCATTTGGGCCTACGAAGAGACCCAGTACTTC. It encodes CASSPIWAYEETQYF.

The chain couples TRBV11-1 to TRBJ2-1; TRBD2 agrees at 12 bases. Unmatched junction bases numbered 8, after V lost 5 bases and J lost 6 bases. CDR3 length: 16 residues. Germline-derived CDR1 and CDR2 are SGHAT and FQDESV (reference sequence). Here the CDR3 DNA reads TGTGCCAGCAGCCGAGGGGGACTAGCGGGCCTCAATGAGCAGTTCTTC. Its protein product is CASSRGGLAGLNEQFF.

V is TRBV28 and J is TRBJ1-3, with a tentative D call TRBD1 (6 bases). Looked up from germline, CDR1 is MDHEN and CDR2 is SYDVKM. Deletions cut 8 bases from V and 0 bases from J, with 11 bases between. This CDR3 spans 14 amino acids. CDR3 nucleotide sequence: TGTGCCAGCTCAGGGGCGGCCTCTGGAAACACCATATATTTT. Encoded protein: CASSGAASGNTIYF.

The rearrangement links TRBV11-3 to TRBJ2-3; TRBD2 matches at 9 bases. The germline V gene encodes CDR1 SGHNT and CDR2 YENEEA. V lost 5 bases, J lost 6 bases, and 12 bases stayed unmatched. The CDR3 length is 16 residues. The CDR3 DNA is TGTGCCAGCAGCCGTGTCGCGGGAGGGCCTTGGGATACGCAGTATTTT. Protein: CASSRVAGGPWDTQYF.

This clone was observed a handful of times. This chain joins TRBV4-1 and TRBJ1-4; TRBD1 matches at 8 bases. Germline V gene lookup returns CDR1 MGHRA and CDR2 YSYEKL. The trim removed 2 bases at V and 8 bases at J, leaving 7 bases unmatched. The CDR3 runs to 15 residues. CDR3 coding DNA: TGCGCCAGCAGCCAACGTCAGGGGGCATGGGAAAAACTGTTTTTT. Protein product: CASSQRQGAWEKLFF.